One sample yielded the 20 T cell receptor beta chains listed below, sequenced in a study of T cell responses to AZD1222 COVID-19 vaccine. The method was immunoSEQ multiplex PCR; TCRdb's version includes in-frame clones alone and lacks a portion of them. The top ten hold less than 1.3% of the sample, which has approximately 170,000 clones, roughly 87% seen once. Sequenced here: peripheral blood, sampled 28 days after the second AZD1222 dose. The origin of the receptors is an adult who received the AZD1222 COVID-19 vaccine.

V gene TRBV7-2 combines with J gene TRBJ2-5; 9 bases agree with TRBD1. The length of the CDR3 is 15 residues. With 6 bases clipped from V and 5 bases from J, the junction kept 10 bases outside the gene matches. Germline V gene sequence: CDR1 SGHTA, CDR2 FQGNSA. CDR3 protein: CASSLTGGESETQYF. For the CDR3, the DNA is TGTGCCAGCAGTTTAACAGGGGGCGAGTCGGAGACCCAGTACTTC.

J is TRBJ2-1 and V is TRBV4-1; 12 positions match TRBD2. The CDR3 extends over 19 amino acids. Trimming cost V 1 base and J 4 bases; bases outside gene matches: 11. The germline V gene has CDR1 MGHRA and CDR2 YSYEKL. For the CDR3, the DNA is TGCGCCAGCAGCCAAGGCCTATTAAGCGGGACTAGCGGGTACAATGAGCAGTTCTTC. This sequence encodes CASSQGLLSGTSGYNEQFF.

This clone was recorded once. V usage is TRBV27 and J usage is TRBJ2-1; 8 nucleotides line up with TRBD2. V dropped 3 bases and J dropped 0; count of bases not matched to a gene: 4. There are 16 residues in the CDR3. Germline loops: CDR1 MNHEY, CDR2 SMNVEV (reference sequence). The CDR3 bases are TGTGCCAGCAGTTTTAGCGGGGCCATCTCCTACAATGAGCAGTTCTTC. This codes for CASSFSGAISYNEQFF.

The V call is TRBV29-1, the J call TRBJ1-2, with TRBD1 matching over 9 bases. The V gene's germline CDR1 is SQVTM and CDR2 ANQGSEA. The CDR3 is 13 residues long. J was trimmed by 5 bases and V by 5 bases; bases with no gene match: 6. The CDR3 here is CSVLGQGLYGYTF. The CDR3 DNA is TGCAGCGTTTTGGGACAGGGATTATATGGCTACACCTTC.

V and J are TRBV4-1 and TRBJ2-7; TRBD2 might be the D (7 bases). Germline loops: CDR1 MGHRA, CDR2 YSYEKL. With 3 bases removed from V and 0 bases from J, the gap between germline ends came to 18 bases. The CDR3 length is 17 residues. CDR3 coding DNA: TGCGCCAGCAGCCACCGGTGGGGGGGCCAAACCTCCTACGAGCAGTACTTC. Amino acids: CASSHRWGGQTSYEQYF.

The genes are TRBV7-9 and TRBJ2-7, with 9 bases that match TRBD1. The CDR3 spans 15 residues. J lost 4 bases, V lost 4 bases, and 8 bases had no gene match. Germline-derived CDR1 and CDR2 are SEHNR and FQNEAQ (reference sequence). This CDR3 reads CASSSPGQGWYEQYF. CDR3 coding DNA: TGTGCCAGCAGCTCCCCGGGACAGGGCTGGTACGAGCAGTACTTC. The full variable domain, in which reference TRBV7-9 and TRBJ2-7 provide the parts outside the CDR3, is DTGVSQNPRHKITKRGQNVTFRCDPISEHNRLYWYRQTLGQGPEFLTYFQNEAQLEKSRLLSDRFSAERPKGSFSTLEIQRTEQGDSAMYLCASSSPGQGWYEQYFGPGTRLTVT.

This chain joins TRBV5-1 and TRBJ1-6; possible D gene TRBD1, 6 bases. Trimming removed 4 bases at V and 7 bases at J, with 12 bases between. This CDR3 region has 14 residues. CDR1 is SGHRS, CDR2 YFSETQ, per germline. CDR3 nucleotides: TGCGCCAGCAGCGAAACAGGGAGGAATTCACCCCTCCACTTT. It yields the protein CASSETGRNSPLHF.

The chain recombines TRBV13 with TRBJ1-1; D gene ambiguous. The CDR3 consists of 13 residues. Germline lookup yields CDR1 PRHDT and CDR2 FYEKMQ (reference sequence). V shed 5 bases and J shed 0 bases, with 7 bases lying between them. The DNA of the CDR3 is TGTGCCAGCAGCCTTGGACTGAACACTGAAGCTTTCTTT. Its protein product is CASSLGLNTEAFF.

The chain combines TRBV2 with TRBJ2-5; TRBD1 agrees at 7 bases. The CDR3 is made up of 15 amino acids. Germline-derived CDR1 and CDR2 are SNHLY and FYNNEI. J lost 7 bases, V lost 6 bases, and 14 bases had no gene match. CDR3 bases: TGTGCCAGCAGACCACAGGGGACCTCTACGGCGACCCAGTACTTC. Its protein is CASRPQGTSTATQYF.

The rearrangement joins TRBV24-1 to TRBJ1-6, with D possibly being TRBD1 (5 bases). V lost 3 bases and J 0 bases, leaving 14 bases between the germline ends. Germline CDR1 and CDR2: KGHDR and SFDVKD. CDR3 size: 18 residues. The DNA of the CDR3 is TGTGCCACCAGTGATCCTACAGGACCGAGCTCCTATAATTCACCCCTCCACTTT. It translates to CATSDPTGPSSYNSPLHF.

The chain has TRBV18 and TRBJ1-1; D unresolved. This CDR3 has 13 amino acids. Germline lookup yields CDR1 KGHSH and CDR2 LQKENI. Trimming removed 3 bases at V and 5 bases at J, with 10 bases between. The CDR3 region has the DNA TGTGCCAGCTCACCGGGGATAGGGACTGAAGCTTTCTTT. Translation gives CASSPGIGTEAFF. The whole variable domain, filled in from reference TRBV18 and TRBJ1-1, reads NAGVMQNPRHLVRRRGQEARLRCSPMKGHSHVYWYRQLPEEGLKFMVYLQKENIIDESGMPKERFSAEFPKEGPSILRIQQVVRGDSAAYFCASSPGIGTEAFFGQGTRLTVV.

CDR3 DNA sequence: TGTGCCACCAGCAGAGAAAAGAACAGGGGGAACACTGAAGCTTTCTTT. Its translation is CATSREKNRGNTEAFF. The chain uses TRBV15 and TRBJ1-1, with 7 bases fitting TRBD1. The length of the CDR3 is 16 residues. Germline CDR1 reads LNHNV; CDR2 reads YYDKDF (reference sequence). J was trimmed by 1 base and V by 0 bases; bases with no gene match: 5. The complete variable domain, with remaining parts taken from reference TRBV15 and TRBJ1-1, reads DAMVIQNPRYQVTQFGKPVTLSCSQTLNHNVMYWYQQKSSQAPKLLFHYYDKDFNNEADTPDNFQSRRPNTSFCFLDIRSPGLGDTAMYLCATSREKNRGNTEAFFGQGTRLTVV.

This CDR3 is CASSAQGQGYEQYF. DNA for the CDR3: TGTGCCAGCAGTGCCCAGGGACAGGGATACGAGCAGTACTTC. The chain couples TRBV27 to TRBJ2-7; TRBD1 agrees at 9 bases. Germline CDR1 is MNHEY and CDR2 is SMNVEV (reference sequence). Trimming removed 5 bases from V and 4 bases from J; junction bases left unmatched: 6. The CDR3 spans 14 residues.

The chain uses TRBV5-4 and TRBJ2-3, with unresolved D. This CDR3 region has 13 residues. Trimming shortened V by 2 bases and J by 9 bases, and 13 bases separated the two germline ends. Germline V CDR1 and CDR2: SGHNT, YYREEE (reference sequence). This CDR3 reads CASSLYSSRTQYF. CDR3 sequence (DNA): TGTGCCAGCAGCTTATACAGTTCTCGCACGCAGTATTTT.

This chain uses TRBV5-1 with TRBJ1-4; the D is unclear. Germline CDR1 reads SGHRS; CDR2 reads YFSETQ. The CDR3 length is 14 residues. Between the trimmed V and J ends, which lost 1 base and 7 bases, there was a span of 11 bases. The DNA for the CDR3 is TGCGCCAGCAGCTTGAGTAGCCGAGGTGAAAAACTGTTTTTT. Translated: CASSLSSRGEKLFF.

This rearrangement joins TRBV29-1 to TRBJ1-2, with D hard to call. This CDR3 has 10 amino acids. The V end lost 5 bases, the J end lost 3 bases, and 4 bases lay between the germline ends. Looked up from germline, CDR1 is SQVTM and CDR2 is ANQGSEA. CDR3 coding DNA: TGCAGCGTTCTCCACTATGGCTACACCTTC. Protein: CSVLHYGYTF.

The CDR3 DNA follows: TGTGCCAGCAGCCCACGGACACGTAGCAATCAGCCCCAGCATTTT. This sequence encodes CASSPRTRSNQPQHF. The chain is built from TRBV6-5 and TRBJ1-5; possibly TRBD1 for D (5 bases). Germline V gene lookup returns CDR1 MNHEY and CDR2 SVGAGI. With 6 bases removed from V and 0 bases from J, the gap between germline ends came to 12 bases. The CDR3 loop spans 15 amino acids.

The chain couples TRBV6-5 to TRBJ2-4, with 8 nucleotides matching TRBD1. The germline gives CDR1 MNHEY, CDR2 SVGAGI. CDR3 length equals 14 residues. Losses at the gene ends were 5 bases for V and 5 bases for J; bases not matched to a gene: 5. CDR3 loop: CASSRQGLQNIQYF. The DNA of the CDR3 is TGTGCCAGCAGTAGACAGGGGTTACAAAACATTCAGTACTTC.

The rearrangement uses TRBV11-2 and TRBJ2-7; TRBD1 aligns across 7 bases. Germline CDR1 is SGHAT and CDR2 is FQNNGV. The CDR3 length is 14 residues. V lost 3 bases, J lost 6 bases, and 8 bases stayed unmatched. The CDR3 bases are TGTGCCAGCAGCTTCGGAACAGGGGCGTCCGAGCAGTACTTC. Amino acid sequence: CASSFGTGASEQYF. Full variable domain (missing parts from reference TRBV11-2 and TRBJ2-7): EAGVAQSPRYKIIEKRQSVAFWCNPISGHATLYWYQQILGQGPKLLIQFQNNGVVDDSQLPKDRFSAERLKGVDSTLKIQPAKLEDSAVYLCASSFGTGASEQYFGPGTRLTVT.

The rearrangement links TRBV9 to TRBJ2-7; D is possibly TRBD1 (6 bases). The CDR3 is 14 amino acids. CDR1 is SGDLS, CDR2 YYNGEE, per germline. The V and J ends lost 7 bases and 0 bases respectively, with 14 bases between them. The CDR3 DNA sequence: TGTGCCAGCTCACTAACAGGGAGCTCCTACGAGCAGTACTTC. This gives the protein CASSLTGSSYEQYF.